This paragraph reports one TCR beta chain. What it binds is not known. TCRbeta library preparation incorporated unique molecular identifiers. TCRdb reprocessed the PCR reads via MiXCR and lists one record per CDR3 protein. Of about 98,000 distinct CDR3 sequences in the sample, about a quarter were seen once. This sample was taken from a study of T-cell reconstitution after alpha-beta-depleted transplantation in children. The study, taken as a whole, reports: Expanded graft clones numbering several hundred reportedly gave rise to alpha-beta T cells about two months after transplant.

Sequencing used PBMCs, obtained before TCRalphabeta/CD19-depleted stem cell transplant. The TCR comes from a boy aged 2-15 years with acute lymphoblastic leukemia, due to receive a stem cell transplant.

The CDR3 spells CSARVAGANTGELFF. DNA for the CDR3: TGCAGTGCTAGAGTAGCGGGAGCTAACACCGGGGAGCTGTTTTTT. The V call is TRBV20-1, the J call TRBJ2-2; 9 bases line up with TRBD2. Trimming took 1 base from V and 2 from J; bases not matched to a gene: 2. The CDR3 loop spans 15 amino acids. Germline CDR1 and CDR2: DFQATT and SNEGSKA (reference sequence).